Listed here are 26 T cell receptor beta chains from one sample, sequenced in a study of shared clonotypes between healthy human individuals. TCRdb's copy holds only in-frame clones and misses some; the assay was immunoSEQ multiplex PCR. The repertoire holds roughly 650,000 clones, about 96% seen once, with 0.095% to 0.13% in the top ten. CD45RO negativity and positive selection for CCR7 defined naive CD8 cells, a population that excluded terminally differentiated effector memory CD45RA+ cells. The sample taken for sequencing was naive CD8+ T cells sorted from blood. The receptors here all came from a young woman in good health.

The CDR3 DNA reads as TGTGCCTGGACCCTGACAGGGCCCGGGGAGCTGTTTTTT. Amino acids: CAWTLTGPGELFF. The rearrangement uses TRBV30 and TRBJ2-2, with TRBD1 matching over 7 bases. Trimming removed 4 bases from V and 6 bases from J; junction bases left unmatched: 5. Per the germline V gene, CDR1 is GTSNPN and CDR2 is SVGIG (reference sequence). The CDR3 covers 13 residues.

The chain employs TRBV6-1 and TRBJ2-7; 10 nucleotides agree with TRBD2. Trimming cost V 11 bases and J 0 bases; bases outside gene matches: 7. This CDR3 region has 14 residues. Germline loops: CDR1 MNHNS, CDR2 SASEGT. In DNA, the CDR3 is TGTGCCGACAAGACTAGCGGGCCCTCCTACGAGCAGTACTTC. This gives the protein CADKTSGPSYEQYF.

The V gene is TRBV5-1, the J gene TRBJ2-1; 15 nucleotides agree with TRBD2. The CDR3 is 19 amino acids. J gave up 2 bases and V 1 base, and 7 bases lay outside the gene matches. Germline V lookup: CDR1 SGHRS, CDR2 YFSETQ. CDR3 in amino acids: CASSLRRTSGRDTYNEQFF. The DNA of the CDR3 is TGCGCCAGCAGCTTGAGGAGGACTAGCGGGAGGGACACCTACAATGAGCAGTTCTTC.

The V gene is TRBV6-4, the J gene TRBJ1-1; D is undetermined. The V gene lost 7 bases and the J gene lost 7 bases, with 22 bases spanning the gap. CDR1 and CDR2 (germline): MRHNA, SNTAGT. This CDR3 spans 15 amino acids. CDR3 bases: TGTGCCAGCATCACCCCGTCTGACATTCCCCTTGAAGCTTTCTTT. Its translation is CASITPSDIPLEAFF.

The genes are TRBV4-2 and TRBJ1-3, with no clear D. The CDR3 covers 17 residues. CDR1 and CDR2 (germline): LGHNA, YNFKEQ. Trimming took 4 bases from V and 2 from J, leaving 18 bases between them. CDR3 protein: CASSPGPVISAGNTIYF. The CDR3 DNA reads TGTGCCAGCAGCCCTGGCCCAGTTATATCTGCTGGAAACACCATATATTTT.

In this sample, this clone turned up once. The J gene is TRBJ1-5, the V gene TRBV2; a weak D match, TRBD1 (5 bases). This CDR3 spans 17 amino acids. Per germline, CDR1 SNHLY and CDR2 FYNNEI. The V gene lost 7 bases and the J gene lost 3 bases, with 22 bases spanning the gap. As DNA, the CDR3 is TGTGCCAGCATGGGTGAGGTACAGGCCCCCCCCAATCAGCCCCAGCATTTT. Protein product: CASMGEVQAPPNQPQHF.

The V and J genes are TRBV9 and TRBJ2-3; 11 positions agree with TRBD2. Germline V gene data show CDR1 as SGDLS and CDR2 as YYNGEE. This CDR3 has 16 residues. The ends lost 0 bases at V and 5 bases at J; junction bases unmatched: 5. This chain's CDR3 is CASSVVAGGPVDTQYF. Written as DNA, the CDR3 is TGTGCCAGCAGCGTAGTAGCGGGAGGGCCAGTAGATACGCAGTATTTT.

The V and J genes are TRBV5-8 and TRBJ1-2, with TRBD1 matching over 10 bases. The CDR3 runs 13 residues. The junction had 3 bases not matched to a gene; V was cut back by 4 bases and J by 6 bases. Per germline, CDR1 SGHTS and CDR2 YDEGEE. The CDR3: CASSGDRGDGYTF. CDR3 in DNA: TGTGCCAGCAGCGGGGACAGGGGAGATGGCTACACCTTC. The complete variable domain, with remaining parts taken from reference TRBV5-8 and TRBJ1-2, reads EAGVTQSPTHLIKTRGQQATLRCSPISGHTSVYWYQQALGLGLQFLLWYDEGEERNRGNFPPRFSGRQFPNYSSELNVNALELEDSALYLCASSGDRGDGYTFGSGTRLTVV.

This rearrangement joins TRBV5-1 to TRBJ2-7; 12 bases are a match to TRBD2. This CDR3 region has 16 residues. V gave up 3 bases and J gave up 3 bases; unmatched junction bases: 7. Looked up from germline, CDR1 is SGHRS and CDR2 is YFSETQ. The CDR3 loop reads CASSSTSGRSFYEQYF. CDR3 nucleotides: TGCGCCAGCAGCTCGACTAGCGGGAGATCATTCTACGAGCAGTACTTC.

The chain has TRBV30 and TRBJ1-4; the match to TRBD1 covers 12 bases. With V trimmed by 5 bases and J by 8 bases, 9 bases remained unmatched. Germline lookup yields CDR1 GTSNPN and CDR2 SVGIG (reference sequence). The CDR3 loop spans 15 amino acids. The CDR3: CAWAGTGGGGEKLFF. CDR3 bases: TGTGCCTGGGCCGGGACAGGGGGCGGAGGAGAAAAACTGTTTTTT.

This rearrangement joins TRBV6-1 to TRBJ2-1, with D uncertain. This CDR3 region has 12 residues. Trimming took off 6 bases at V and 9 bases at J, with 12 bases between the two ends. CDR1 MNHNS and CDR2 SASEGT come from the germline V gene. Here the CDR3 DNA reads TGTGCCAGCAGCGATATGACGGGTGAGCAGTTCTTC. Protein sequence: CASSDMTGEQFF.

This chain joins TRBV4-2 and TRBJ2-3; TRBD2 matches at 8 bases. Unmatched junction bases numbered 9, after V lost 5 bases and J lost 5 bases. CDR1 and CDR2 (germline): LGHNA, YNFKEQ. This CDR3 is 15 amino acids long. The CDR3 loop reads CASSGPGGPLDTQYF. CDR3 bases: TGTGCCAGCAGCGGGCCGGGAGGGCCTTTAGATACGCAGTATTTT.

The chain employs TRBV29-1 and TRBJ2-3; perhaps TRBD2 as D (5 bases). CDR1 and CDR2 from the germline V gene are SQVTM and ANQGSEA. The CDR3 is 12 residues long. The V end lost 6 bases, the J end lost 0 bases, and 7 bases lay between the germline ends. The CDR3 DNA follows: TGCAGCGTACGGACTAGCACAGATACGCAGTATTTT. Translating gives CSVRTSTDTQYF.

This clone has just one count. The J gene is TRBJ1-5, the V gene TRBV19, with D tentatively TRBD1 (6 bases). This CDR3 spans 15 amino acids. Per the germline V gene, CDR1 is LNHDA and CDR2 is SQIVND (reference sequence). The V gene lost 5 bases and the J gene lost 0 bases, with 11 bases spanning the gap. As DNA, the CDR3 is TGTGCCAGTAGTTTTACAGGGTATAGCAATCAGCCCCAGCATTTT. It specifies CASSFTGYSNQPQHF.

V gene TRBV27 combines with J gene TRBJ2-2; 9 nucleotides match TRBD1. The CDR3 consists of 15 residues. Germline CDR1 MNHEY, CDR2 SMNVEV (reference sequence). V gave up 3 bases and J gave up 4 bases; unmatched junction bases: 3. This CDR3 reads CASSFGQGSTGELFF. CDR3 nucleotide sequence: TGTGCCAGCAGTTTCGGACAGGGGAGCACCGGGGAGCTGTTTTTT.

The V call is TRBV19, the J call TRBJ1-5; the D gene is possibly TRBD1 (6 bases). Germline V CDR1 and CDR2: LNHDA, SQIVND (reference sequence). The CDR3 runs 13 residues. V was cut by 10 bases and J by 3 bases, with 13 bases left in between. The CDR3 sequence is CATWGAFNQPQHF. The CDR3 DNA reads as TGTGCCACCTGGGGGGCCTTCAATCAGCCCCAGCATTTT.

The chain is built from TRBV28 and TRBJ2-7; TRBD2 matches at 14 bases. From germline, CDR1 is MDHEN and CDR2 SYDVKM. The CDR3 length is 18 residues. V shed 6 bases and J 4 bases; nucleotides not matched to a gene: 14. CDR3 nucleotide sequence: TGTGCCAGCAGCCTTCGGACTAGCGGGAGGAGGCCGGATTACGAGCAGTACTTC. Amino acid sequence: CASSLRTSGRRPDYEQYF.

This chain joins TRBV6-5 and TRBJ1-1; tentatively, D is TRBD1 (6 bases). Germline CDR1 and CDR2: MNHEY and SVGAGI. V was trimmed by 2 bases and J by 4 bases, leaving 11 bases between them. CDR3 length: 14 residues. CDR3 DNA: TGTGCCAGCAGTTACGCGACAGGACCCACTGAAGCTTTCTTT. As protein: CASSYATGPTEAFF.

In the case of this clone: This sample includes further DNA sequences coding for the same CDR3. CDR3 in amino acids: CASSWGQGSYEQYF. CDR3 nucleotide sequence: TGTGCCAGCAGTTGGGGGCAGGGCTCCTACGAGCAGTACTTC. The rearrangement joins TRBV27 to TRBJ2-7; a weak D match, TRBD1 (6 bases). The CDR3 spans 14 residues. Germline CDR1 is MNHEY and CDR2 is SMNVEV (reference sequence). V was pared by 4 bases and J by 0 bases, with 10 bases between.

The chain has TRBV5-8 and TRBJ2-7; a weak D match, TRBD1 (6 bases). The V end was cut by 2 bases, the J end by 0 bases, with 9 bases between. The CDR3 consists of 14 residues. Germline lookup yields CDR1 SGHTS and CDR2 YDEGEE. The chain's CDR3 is CASSFGDTSYEQYF. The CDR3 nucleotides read TGTGCCAGCAGCTTTGGGGACACCTCCTACGAGCAGTACTTC.

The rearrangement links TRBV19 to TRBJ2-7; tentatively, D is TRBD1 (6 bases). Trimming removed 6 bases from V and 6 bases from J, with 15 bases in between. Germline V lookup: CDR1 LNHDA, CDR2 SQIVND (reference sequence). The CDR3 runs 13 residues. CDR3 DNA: TGTGCCAGTAGCCCGACAGGTCCCGGCGAGCAGTACTTC. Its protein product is CASSPTGPGEQYF. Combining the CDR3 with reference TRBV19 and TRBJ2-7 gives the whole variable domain DGGITQSPKYLFRKEGQNVTLSCEQNLNHDAMYWYRQDPGQGLRLIYYSQIVNDFQKGDIAEGYSVSREKKESFPLTVTSAQKNPTAFYLCASSPTGPGEQYFGPGTRLTVT.

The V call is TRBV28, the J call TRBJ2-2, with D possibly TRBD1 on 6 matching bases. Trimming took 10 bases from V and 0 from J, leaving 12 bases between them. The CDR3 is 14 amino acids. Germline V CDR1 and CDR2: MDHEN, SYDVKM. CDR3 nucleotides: TGTGCCACCCCCGGACAGCCGAACACCGGGGAGCTGTTTTTT. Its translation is CATPGQPNTGELFF.

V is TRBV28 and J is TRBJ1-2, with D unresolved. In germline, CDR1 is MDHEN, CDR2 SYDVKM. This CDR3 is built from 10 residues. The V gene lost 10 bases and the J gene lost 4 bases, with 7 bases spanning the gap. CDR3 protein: CATHLYGYTF. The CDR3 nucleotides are TGTGCCACCCACCTCTATGGCTACACCTTC.

CDR3 region: CASSPLVNTEAFF. CDR3 DNA: TGTGCCAGCAGCCCTTTAGTGAACACTGAAGCTTTCTTT. The chain has TRBV28 and TRBJ1-1; the D is unclear. Per germline, CDR1 MDHEN and CDR2 SYDVKM. V was cut by 6 bases and J by 0 bases, with 8 bases left in between. The CDR3 extends over 13 amino acids.

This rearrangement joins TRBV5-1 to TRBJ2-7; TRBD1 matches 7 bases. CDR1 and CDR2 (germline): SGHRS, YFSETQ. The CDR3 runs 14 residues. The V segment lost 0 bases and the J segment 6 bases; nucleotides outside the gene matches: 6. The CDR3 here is CASSLGRGGGEQYF. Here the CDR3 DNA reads TGCGCCAGCAGCTTGGGTAGAGGGGGCGGCGAGCAGTACTTC. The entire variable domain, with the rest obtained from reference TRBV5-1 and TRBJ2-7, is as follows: KAGVTQTPRYLIKTRGQQVTLSCSPISGHRSVSWYQQTPGQGLQFLFEYFSETQRNKGNFPGRFSGRQFSNSRSEMNVSTLELGDSALYLCASSLGRGGGEQYFGPGTRLTVT.

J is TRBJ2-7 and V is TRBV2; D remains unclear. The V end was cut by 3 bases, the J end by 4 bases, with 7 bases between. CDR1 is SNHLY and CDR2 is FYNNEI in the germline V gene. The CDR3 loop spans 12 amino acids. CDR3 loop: CASSDLVYEQYF. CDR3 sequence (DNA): TGTGCCAGCAGTGATTTAGTGTACGAGCAGTACTTC.